This section outlines one T cell receptor beta chain sequence together with its context. Its antigen is not known. These data originate in a study of T cell responses to AZD1222 COVID-19 vaccine. Points from the study as a whole: It was only after the peak T cell response that any repertoires were sampled.

Assay: immunoSEQ multiplex PCR; the TCRdb copy retains only in-frame clones and omits some. The top ten clones hold 5.6% of a sample with about 89,000 clones, roughly 86% of them seen once. This specimen was peripheral blood, taken 28 days after the second AZD1222 dose. The receptor comes from an adult who received the AZD1222 COVID-19 vaccine.

The CDR3 here is CASSPPGGDVMNTEAFF. CDR3 in DNA: TGTGCCAGCTCACCACCGGGCGGCGACGTAATGAACACTGAAGCTTTCTTT. V and J are TRBV18 and TRBJ1-1; no clear D gene. Germline loops: CDR1 KGHSH, CDR2 LQKENI. The CDR3 extends over 17 amino acids. V lost 0 bases and J 0 bases, leaving 14 bases between the germline ends.